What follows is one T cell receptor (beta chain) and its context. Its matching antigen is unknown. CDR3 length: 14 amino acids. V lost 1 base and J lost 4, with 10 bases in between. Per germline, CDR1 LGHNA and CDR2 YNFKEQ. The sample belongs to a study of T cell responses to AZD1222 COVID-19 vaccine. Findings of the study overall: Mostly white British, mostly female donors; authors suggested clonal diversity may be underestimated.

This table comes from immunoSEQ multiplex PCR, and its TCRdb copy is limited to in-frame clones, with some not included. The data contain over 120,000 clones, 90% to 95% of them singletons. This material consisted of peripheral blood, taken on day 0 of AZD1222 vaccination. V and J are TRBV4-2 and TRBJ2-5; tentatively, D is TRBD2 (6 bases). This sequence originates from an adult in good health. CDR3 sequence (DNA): TGTGCCAGCAGCCAAGTCGGGGGATTAGAGACCCAGTACTTC. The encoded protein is CASSQVGGLETQYF.